One sample yielded the 5 T cell receptor beta chains listed below, sequenced in a study of T cell clonotyping in hematopoietic cell transplantation. Generated by immunoSEQ multiplex PCR, the TCRdb table keeps only in-frame clones and is missing some. This table has about 17,000 clones, roughly 91% appearing once. The sequencing sample was made of peripheral blood mononuclear cells. Receptor source: a man between 35 and 55 years old in good health. Some clones in this sample may be carry-over from other donors' samples.

V usage is TRBV4-3 and J usage is TRBJ2-7; 10 bases are shared with TRBD2. J lost 4 bases, V lost 3 bases, and 3 bases had no gene match. Germline CDR1 is LGHNA and CDR2 is YSLEER. There are 14 residues in the CDR3. This CDR3 is CASSHSSGSYEQYF. In DNA, the CDR3 is TGCGCCAGCAGCCACTCTAGCGGGAGTTACGAGCAGTACTTC.

This chain uses TRBV25-1 with TRBJ2-7; a weak D match, TRBD2 (5 bases). V was cut by 10 bases and J by 9 bases, with 31 bases left in between. CDR1 and CDR2 (germline): MGHDK, SYGVNS. CDR3 length: 16 amino acids. The CDR3 reads CATKRGRRTPGCRQYF. CDR3 coding DNA: TGTGCCACCAAACGAGGGAGACGGACCCCGGGTTGCAGGCAGTACTTC.

The chain employs TRBV5-1 and TRBJ2-7; 10 positions agree with TRBD1. The V gene end was trimmed by 2 bases and the J gene end by 5 bases; junction bases not matched to a gene: 4. The germline V gene has CDR1 SGHRS and CDR2 YFSETQ. The CDR3 covers 14 residues. CDR3 residues: CASSFGDRGHEQYF. The DNA for the CDR3 is TGCGCCAGCAGCTTCGGGGACAGGGGCCACGAGCAGTACTTC.

This chain joins TRBV2 and TRBJ2-7, with D hard to call. The V and J ends lost 6 bases and 0 bases respectively, with 9 bases between them. Per germline, CDR1 SNHLY and CDR2 FYNNEI. This CDR3 has 13 residues. DNA for the CDR3: TGTGCCAGCAGGTTGGCTGTCTCCTACGAGCAGTACTTC. The encoded protein is CASRLAVSYEQYF. Full variable domain (missing parts from reference TRBV2 and TRBJ2-7): EPEVTQTPSHQVTQMGQEVILRCVPISNHLYFYWYRQILGQKVEFLVSFYNNEISEKSEIFDDQFSVERPDGSNFTLKIRSTKLEDSAMYFCASRLAVSYEQYFGPGTRLTVT.

As to this clone: The junction shows a germline mismatch at one end, possibly a read error. This chain joins TRBV6-6 and TRBJ1-1, with 8 bases that match TRBD1. This CDR3 has 16 amino acids. Per the germline V gene, CDR1 is MNHNY and CDR2 is SVGAGI (reference sequence). CDR3 nucleotide sequence: TGTGTCAGCAGCCCCAGGGGGCGCGGGGGAGACACTGAAGCTTTCTTT. Translated, it gives CVSSPRGRGGDTEAFF.